The subject of this entry is one T cell receptor (beta chain). The data are from a study of blood T cell repertoires in COVID-19. Study details: Acute and convalescent COVID-19 samples came from the United States, Italy and Spain. T cells, B-cell-depleted T cells, or PBMCs provided the cDNA or gDNA that served as material.

Germline V CDR1 and CDR2: SGHTA, FQGNSA. V lost 2 bases, J lost 0 bases, and 6 bases stayed unmatched. The CDR3 sequence is 16 residues long. In the authors' methods: The assay estimated nucleated cells by amplifying reference gene primers. Some clones are missing from TCRdb's copy, which holds only in-frame ones; the method was immunoSEQ multiplex PCR. The D gene and trimming were derived from the DNA, and the V and J assignments and clone size from that table. Here the sample spans about 520,000 clones, approximately 85% being singletons. The receptor comes from a human donor in a cohort sampled during active COVID-19. V and J are TRBV7-2 and TRBJ2-5; 7 bases fit TRBD2. Sequencing was performed on peripheral blood. The CDR3 DNA sequence: TGTGCCAGCAGCTTACCGGCAGCGGGGTACCAAGAGACCCAGTACTTC. This sequence encodes CASSLPAAGYQETQYF.